This T cell receptor (beta chain) was observed in a study of CD8 T cells in ankylosing spondylitis. Study-level findings and limits: Disease-linked clones proved CD8+ and comparatively uncommon in peripheral blood. Seven to nine highly homologous variants made up a TCR beta motif, and this motif appeared characteristic of ankylosing spondylitis blood. Prior work had noted some motif variants in reactive arthritis blood and synovial fluid.

The CDR3 is made up of 13 amino acids. The V gene lost 4 bases and the J gene lost 6 bases, with 10 bases spanning the gap. Germline assignment: CDR1 KGHSH and CDR2 LQKENI. There are a few counts of this clonotype. Antigen specificity is unknown. Preparation of TCR beta libraries was done by quantitative 5'-RACE with molecular barcodes. From the 5' RACE reads, TCRdb called clonotypes with MiXCR, one entry per CDR3 protein. The sample carries under 450,000 distinct CDR3 sequences, 20% to 25% recorded once. The chain couples TRBV18 to TRBJ2-1, with D unclear. The clonotype was recovered from a male donor with ankylosing spondylitis or in good health (not recorded which). The sample comprised blood, either unsorted or a sorted T cell fraction (not recorded which). CDR3 sequence: CASSQTSGNEQFF. The CDR3 DNA is TGTGCCAGCTCACAAACATCCGGCAATGAGCAGTTCTTC.